This T cell receptor beta chain is drawn from a study of a mutant IDH1 vaccine in newly diagnosed glioma. At the level of the study: Following radiotherapy alone, or alongside temozolomide cycles, vaccination was started after an interval of 4-6 weeks. Beforehand, treatment had been radiotherapy, temozolomide, or both; the majority received both. Notes on the study in general: Across multiple MHC alleles, 93.3% of patients had vaccine-induced responses.

Indicated time point: week 47, end of study. Each dose delivered 300 ug of mutant IDH1 20-mer peptide subcutaneously with imiquimod. Scheduled for weeks 1, 3, 5, 7, 11, 15, 19 and 23, eight vaccinations were given to patients. Germline lookup yields CDR1 SNHLY and CDR2 FYNNEI. This CDR3 contains 15 residues. Trimming took 6 bases from V and 8 from J, leaving 22 bases between them. Clones were read by immunoSEQ multiplex PCR, and TCRdb kept only the in-frame ones, dropping some. This sample yields roughly 13,000 clones, of which roughly four fifths are seen a single time; roughly 4% belongs to the top ten. This clone came up a few times. Its antigen is unknown.

The specimen was PBMCs, collected from a glioma patient whose treatment included an IDH1 peptide vaccine. The receptor was derived from a middle-aged woman with glioma. The V call is TRBV2, the J call TRBJ1-1; maybe TRBD1 (6 bases). In DNA, the CDR3 is TGTGCCAGCAGCGACCTAAGGACAGATGCCCCCGAAGCTTTCTTT. This sequence encodes CASSDLRTDAPEAFF.